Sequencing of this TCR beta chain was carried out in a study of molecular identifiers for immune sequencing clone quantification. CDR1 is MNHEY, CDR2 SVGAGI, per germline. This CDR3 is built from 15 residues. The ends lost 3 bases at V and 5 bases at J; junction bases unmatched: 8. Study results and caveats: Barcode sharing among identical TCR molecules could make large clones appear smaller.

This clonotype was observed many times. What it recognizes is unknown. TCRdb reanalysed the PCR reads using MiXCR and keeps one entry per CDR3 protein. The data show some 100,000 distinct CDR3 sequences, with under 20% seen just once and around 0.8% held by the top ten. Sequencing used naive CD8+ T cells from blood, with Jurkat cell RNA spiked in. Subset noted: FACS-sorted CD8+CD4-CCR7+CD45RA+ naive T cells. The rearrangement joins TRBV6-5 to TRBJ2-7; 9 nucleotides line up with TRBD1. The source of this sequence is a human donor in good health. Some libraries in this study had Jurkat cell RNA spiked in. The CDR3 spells CASSYPGTGFHEQYF. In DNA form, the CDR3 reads TGTGCCAGCAGTTATCCCGGGACAGGGTTTCACGAGCAGTACTTC.